A selection of T cell receptor beta chains follows, all from one sample in a study of persistence of HIV-infected CD4 T cells. These receptors are not linked to any known antigen. Some clones are missing from TCRdb's copy, which holds only in-frame ones; the method was immunoSEQ multiplex PCR. The sample holds more than 15,000 clones, 75% to 80% seen once. The starting material was CD4+ T cells sorted from PBMCs after roughly 18-hour stimulation, obtained from a patient who received antiretroviral therapy. All receptors derive from an adult man with HIV who was CMV-seropositive. The CDR3 runs from the conserved cysteine through the conserved F or W. The D gene is left open where the match is weak. Clone size appears in some rows only: once, few, many, or a class for an expanded clone.

V: TRBV7-6; D: NA; size: NA; length: 15; J: TRBJ2-2; CDR3: CASSFQGTGTGELFF; DNA: TGTGCCAGCAGCTTTCAGGGGACGGGCACCGGGGAGCTGTTTTTT
V: TRBV18; D: TRBD2; size: NA; length: 15; J: TRBJ2-7; CDR3: CASSPPARGAGEQYF; DNA: TGTGCCAGCTCACCACCGGCGCGGGGGGCGGGTGAGCAGTACTTC
V: TRBV4-1; D: TRBD1; size: few; length: 13; J: TRBJ1-2; CDR3: CASSRRQGTGYTF; DNA: TGCGCCAGCAGCCGGAGACAGGGAACGGGCTACACCTTC
V: TRBV27; D: TRBD1; size: NA; length: 14; J: TRBJ2-7; CDR3: CASRRPGGTYEQYF; DNA: TGTGCCAGCAGACGGCCAGGGGGTACCTACGAGCAGTACTTC
V: TRBV6-6; D: NA; size: NA; length: 14; J: TRBJ2-3; CDR3: CASSPGLYTDTQYF; DNA: TGTGCCAGCTCACCGGGACTCTACACAGATACGCAGTATTTT
V: TRBV7-9; D: NA; size: NA; length: 12; J: TRBJ2-2; CDR3: CASSQVGGELFF; DNA: TGTGCCAGCAGCCAAGTGGGCGGGGAGCTGTTTTTT
V: TRBV10-2; D: NA; size: NA; length: 14; J: TRBJ1-5; CDR3: CASSVAGGNQPQHF; DNA: TGCGCCAGCAGTGTGGCAGGGGGCAATCAGCCCCAGCATTTT
V: TRBV19; D: NA; size: NA; length: 12; J: TRBJ1-1; CDR3: CASSRRGGEAFF; DNA: TGTGCCAGTAGTAGAAGGGGGGGTGAAGCTTTCTTT
V: TRBV6-1; D: TRBD1; size: few; length: 15; J: TRBJ2-3; CDR3: CASSERDRGTDTQYF; DNA: TGTGCCAGCAGTGAACGGGACAGGGGGACAGATACGCAGTATTTT
V: TRBV19; D: NA; size: NA; length: 14; J: TRBJ1-1; CDR3: CASSIENSVSGAFF; DNA: TGTGCCAGTAGTATAGAAAACAGCGTGTCGGGAGCTTTCTTT